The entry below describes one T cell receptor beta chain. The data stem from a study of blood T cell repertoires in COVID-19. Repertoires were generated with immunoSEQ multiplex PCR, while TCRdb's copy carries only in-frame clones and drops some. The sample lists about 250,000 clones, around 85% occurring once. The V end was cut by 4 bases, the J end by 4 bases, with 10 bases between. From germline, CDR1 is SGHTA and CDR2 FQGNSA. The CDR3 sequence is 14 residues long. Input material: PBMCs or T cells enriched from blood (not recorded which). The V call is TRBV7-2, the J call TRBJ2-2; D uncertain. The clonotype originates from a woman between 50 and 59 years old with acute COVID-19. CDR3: CASSSPGSTGELFF. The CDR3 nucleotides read TGTGCCAGCAGCTCCCCGGGTTCCACCGGGGAGCTGTTTTTT.